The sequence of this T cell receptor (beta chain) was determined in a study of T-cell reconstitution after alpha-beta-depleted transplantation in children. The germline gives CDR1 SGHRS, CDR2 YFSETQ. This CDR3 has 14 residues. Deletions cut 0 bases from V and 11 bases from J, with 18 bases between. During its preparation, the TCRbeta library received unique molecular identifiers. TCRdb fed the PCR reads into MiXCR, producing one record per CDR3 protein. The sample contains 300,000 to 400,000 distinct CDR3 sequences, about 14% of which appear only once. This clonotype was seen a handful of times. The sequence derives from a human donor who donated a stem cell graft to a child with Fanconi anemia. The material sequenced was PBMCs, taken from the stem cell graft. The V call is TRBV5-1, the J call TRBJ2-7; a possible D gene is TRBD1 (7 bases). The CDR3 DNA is TGCGCCAGCAGCTTGGGCGGGACAGCAAAGAAGGAGTACTTC. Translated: CASSLGGTAKKEYF.